What follows is one T cell receptor beta chain and its context. This sample is drawn from a study of control samples from healthy donors and cancer patients. This CDR3 comprises 14 residues. Germline assignment: CDR1 MDHEN and CDR2 SYDVKM. Trimming at V came to 3 bases and at J to 5 bases, leaving 3 bases not matched to a gene. Clones were sequenced by immunoSEQ multiplex PCR, and TCRdb holds only the in-frame ones, with some missing. The sample has roughly 370,000 clones; about nine tenths are singletons. Sequenced: PBMCs. The receptor comes from a middle-aged man with head and neck cancer. This chain joins TRBV28 and TRBJ2-5; 10 nucleotides agree with TRBD1. The CDR3 DNA is TGTGCCAGCAGTTTCGGGACAGGGGTGGAGACCCAGTACTTC. Amino acid sequence: CASSFGTGVETQYF.